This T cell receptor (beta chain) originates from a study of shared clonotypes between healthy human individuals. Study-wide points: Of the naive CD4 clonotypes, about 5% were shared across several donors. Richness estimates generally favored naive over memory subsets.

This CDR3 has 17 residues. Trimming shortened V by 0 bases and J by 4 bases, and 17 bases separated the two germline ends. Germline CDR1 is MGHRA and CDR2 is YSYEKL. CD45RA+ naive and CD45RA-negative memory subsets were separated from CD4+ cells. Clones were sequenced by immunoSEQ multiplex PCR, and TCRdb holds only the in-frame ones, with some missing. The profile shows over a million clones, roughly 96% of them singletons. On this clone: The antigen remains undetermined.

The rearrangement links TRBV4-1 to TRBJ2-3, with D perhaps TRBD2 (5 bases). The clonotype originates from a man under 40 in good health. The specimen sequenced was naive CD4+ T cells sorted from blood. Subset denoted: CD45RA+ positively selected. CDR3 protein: CASSQDSARLIPDTQYF. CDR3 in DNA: TGCGCCAGCAGCCAAGATAGCGCCCGCCTCATCCCAGATACGCAGTATTTT.